These T cell receptor beta chains were read from a single sample in a study of control samples from healthy donors and cancer patients. The assay was immunoSEQ multiplex PCR, and TCRdb's table has in-frame clones only and misses some. The profile shows tens of thousands of clones, roughly 90% of them singletons. Material: PBMCs. The source of these receptors is a man between 50 and 59 years old with head and neck cancer. Each CDR3 is given with its conserved first and last residue. D genes are given only for firm matches. The listing skips clone size in some rows; elsewhere it reads once, few, many or a size class.

- TRBJ2-7 13 - TRBV5-1 CASRPSTGYEQYF TGCGCCAGCAGGCCATCGACAGGCTACGAGCAGTACTTC
- TRBJ2-2 16 - TRBV6-4 CASSEQGLRNTGELFF TGTGCCAGCAGTGAACAGGGTCTACGGAACACCGGGGAGCTGTTTTTT
once TRBJ2-4 15 - TRBV27 CASSLWQGLQNIQYF TGTGCCAGCAGTTTATGGCAGGGCTTGCAAAACATTCAGTACTTC
- TRBJ2-2 14 - TRBV11-1 CASSFGAFAGELFF TGTGCCAGCAGCTTCGGGGCCTTCGCCGGGGAGCTGTTTTTT
- TRBJ2-5 15 - TRBV7-8 CASNSGWQLQETQYF TGTGCCAGCAACTCAGGGTGGCAGCTCCAAGAGACCCAGTACTTC
- TRBJ2-7 14 TRBD1 TRBV10-1 CASSRDSASYEQYF TGCGCCAGCAGCCGGGACAGCGCTTCCTACGAGCAGTACTTC
- TRBJ2-1 17 - TRBV18 CASSPRKLSGADNEQFF TGTGCCAGCTCACCCCGAAAGTTGTCAGGGGCCGACAATGAGCAGTTCTTC
once TRBJ2-1 14 TRBD2 TRBV10-3 CAIMTSGGAGEQFF TGTGCCATCATGACTAGCGGGGGGGCCGGTGAGCAGTTCTTC
once TRBJ2-1 17 - TRBV28 CASSLGFLGSSYNEQFF TGTGCCAGCAGTTTAGGGTTCCTGGGGAGCTCCTACAATGAGCAGTTCTTC
- TRBJ1-5 15 - TRBV25-1 CASSEYMGDNQPQHF TGTGCCAGCAGTGAATATATGGGGGACAATCAGCCCCAGCATTTT
- TRBJ1-2 13 - TRBV30 CAWSVGQGDGYTF TGTGCCTGGAGTGTAGGGCAGGGAGATGGCTACACCTTC
- TRBJ2-7 15 - TRBV4-1 CASSQTRDTVGEQYF TGCGCCAGCAGCCAGACCCGGGACACAGTGGGAGAGCAGTACTTC
- TRBJ2-5 14 - TRBV3-1/TRBV3-2 CASSSQEVRETQYF TGTGCCAGCAGTTCCCAGGAGGTTAGAGAGACCCAGTACTTC
- TRBJ2-3 15 TRBD2 TRBV10-1 CASSELAGGADTQYF TGCGCCAGCAGTGAACTAGCGGGAGGGGCAGATACGCAGTATTTT
- TRBJ2-7 13 - TRBV9 CASSVASDHEQYF TGTGCCAGCAGCGTAGCTTCGGACCACGAGCAGTACTTC
- TRBJ2-1 17 TRBD2 TRBV18 CASSPRASGAGYNEQFF TGTGCCAGCTCACCACGGGCTAGCGGTGCGGGATACAATGAGCAGTTCTTC
few TRBJ1-4 12 - TRBV15 CATSTLLGKLFF TGTGCCACCAGCACCCTATTGGGAAAACTGTTTTTT
- TRBJ2-2 16 TRBD2 TRBV11-1 CASSTLAGGRTGELFF TGTGCCAGCAGCACACTAGCGGGAGGTCGGACCGGGGAGCTGTTTTTT
- TRBJ2-4 15 TRBD2 TRBV7-2 CASSLGAGDFNPGYF TGTGCCAGCAGCTTAGGGGCGGGGGACTTCAATCCGGGGTACTTC
- TRBJ1-1 15 - TRBV2 CASLKTSGNADEAFF TGTGCCAGCCTTAAAACTTCAGGGAATGCGGATGAAGCTTTCTTT
- TRBJ2-1 17 TRBD2 TRBV7-2 CASSSLPGLGTNNEQFF TGTGCCAGCAGCTCACTCCCGGGACTAGGTACCAACAATGAGCAGTTCTTC
- TRBJ2-7 18 - TRBV18 CASSYDTAGGHDPAEQYF TGTGCCAGCTCGTACGATACAGCCGGGGGTCATGACCCCGCCGAGCAGTACTTC
- TRBJ1-2 16 - TRBV7-5 CVRSSFEPGPRYGYTF TGTGTCAGAAGCTCGTTCGAGCCGGGACCGCGTTATGGCTACACCTTC
- TRBJ2-3 14 - TRBV9 CASSVAAGTDTQYF TGTGCCAGCAGCGTAGCAGCAGGCACAGATACGCAGTATTTT
few TRBJ2-7 15 - TRBV6-5 CASMAGRGPTYEQYF TGTGCCAGCATGGCGGGCAGGGGACCTACCTACGAGCAGTACTTC
- TRBJ2-3 17 TRBD2 TRBV3-1/TRBV3-2 CASSRTLAGGRPDTQYF TGTGCCAGCAGCCGCACCCTAGCGGGAGGCCGTCCAGATACGCAGTATTTT
- TRBJ2-7 14 - TRBV28 CASSGWEGDYEQYF TGTGCCAGCAGTGGCTGGGAGGGGGACTACGAGCAGTACTTC